The present T cell receptor (beta chain) was sequenced within a study of molecular identifiers for immune sequencing clone quantification. Study outcomes and limitations: Highly expanded clones may be undercounted when identical TCR molecules share barcodes.

This clonotype was counted a few times. Its antigen is undetermined. In TCRdb, the PCR reads were re-called with MiXCR into one record per CDR3 protein. The sample has roughly 630,000 distinct CDR3 sequences; about 25% are singletons. Source material: naive CD8+ T cells from blood, with Jurkat cell RNA spiked in. The subset is: FACS-sorted CD8+CD4-CCR7+CD45RA+ naive T cells. The sequence was obtained from a human donor in good health. Some libraries in this study had Jurkat cell RNA spiked in.

CDR3 sequence: CASSLWTGKGGEQYF. CDR3 DNA: TGTGCCAGCAGTTTATGGACAGGCAAGGGTGGCGAGCAGTACTTC. The chain links TRBV28 to TRBJ2-7; D is possibly TRBD1 (6 bases). Trimming took 0 bases from V and 6 from J, leaving 15 bases between them. Germline CDR1 reads MDHEN; CDR2 reads SYDVKM. This CDR3 has 15 residues.